This record covers a single TCR beta chain. Its antigen remains unidentified. The data belong to a study of cytomegalovirus exposure and HLA in healthy donors. Points from the study as a whole: Immune exposure was documented only through CMV serostatus. Some highly shared sequence variants likely arose as a pipeline artifact. An analysis that was carried out later associated fewer than 20,000 TCR beta sequences with HLA alleles at 0.05 false discovery rate. For most TCR beta V segments, an earlier analysis put the productive rate at about 87% or about 30% of the time.

PCR amplification relied on 60 Vbeta primers (plus 13 Jbeta primers). The repertoire was sequenced with immunoSEQ multiplex PCR; TCRdb's copy has only in-frame clones and lacks some. The sample includes about 160,000 clones, roughly 80% seen only once; the top ten take approximately 3.7%. CDR1 SGHNT and CDR2 YENEEA come from the germline V gene. The CDR3 totals 17 residues. V was trimmed by 5 bases and J by 4 bases, leaving 21 bases between them. Specimen: PBMCs. The origin of this receptor is a human donor in good health. The V gene is TRBV11-3, the J gene TRBJ2-1; TRBD1 is a possible D gene (6 bases). The CDR3 region is CASSDSITGTTYNEQFF. The CDR3 nucleotides read TGTGCCAGCAGCGACTCGATAACCGGGACAACGTACAATGAGCAGTTCTTC. The variable domain in full, with the rest retrieved from reference TRBV11-3 and TRBJ2-1, is EAGVVQSPRYKIIEKKQPVAFWCNPISGHNTLYWYLQNLGQGPELLIRYENEEAVDDSQLPKDRFSAERLKGVDSTLKIQPAELGDSAVYLCASSDSITGTTYNEQFFGPGTRLTVL.